Listed here are 7 T cell receptor beta chains from one sample, sequenced in a study of cytomegalovirus exposure and HLA in healthy donors. The study ran its PCR with 60 Vbeta and 13 Jbeta primers. Produced via immunoSEQ multiplex PCR; TCRdb's table is partial and in-frame only. The sample lists roughly 120,000 clones; roughly 81% were seen once. The sequencing sample was made of PBMCs. These receptors all come from a woman in her thirties in good health and CMV-seronegative.

This clone has more than one count but fewer than ten. The J gene is TRBJ2-7, the V gene TRBV4-1, with 12 bases aligning to TRBD2. J lost 0 bases, V lost 3 bases, and 15 bases had no gene match. Germline CDR1 MGHRA, CDR2 YSYEKL. The CDR3 sequence is 20 residues long. The CDR3 loop is CASSHPPGGGLAGSSYEQYF. Written as DNA, the CDR3 is TGCGCCAGCAGCCACCCTCCCGGGGGCGGACTAGCGGGGAGCTCCTACGAGCAGTACTTC.

With respect to this clone: At one of its ends the junction is not consistent with the germline gene, which may arise from a read error. The genes are TRBV19 and TRBJ2-6; a weak D match, TRBD1 (6 bases). The V gene's germline CDR1 is LNHDA and CDR2 SQIVND (reference sequence). The CDR3 consists of 14 residues. In DNA form, the CDR3 reads TGTGCCAGTAGTATGGGGGCTGGGGCCAACGGCCTGACTTTC. Its translation: CASSMGAGANGLTF. The variable domain in full, completed from reference TRBV19 and TRBJ2-6, reads DGGITQSPKYLFRKEGQNVTLSCEQNLNHDAMYWYRQDPGQGLRLIYYSQIVNDFQKGDIAEGYSVSREKKESFPLTVTSAQKNPTAFYLCASSMGAGANGLTFGAGSRLTVL.

CDR3 coding DNA: TGTGCCAGCAGCCGGACAGGGGTCGGTGGTGGCTATGGCTACACCTTC. It specifies CASSRTGVGGGYGYTF. V and J are TRBV7-8 and TRBJ1-2; 9 bases fit TRBD1. J gave up 4 bases and V 5 bases, and 11 bases lay outside the gene matches. The CDR3 is 16 residues long. The germline gives CDR1 SGHVS, CDR2 FQNEAQ. The variable domain in full, completed from reference TRBV7-8 and TRBJ1-2, reads GAGVSQSPRYKVAKRGQDVALRCDPISGHVSLFWYQQALGQGPEFLTYFQNEAQLDKSGLPSDRFFAERPEGSVSTLKIQRTQQEDSAVYLCASSRTGVGGGYGYTFGSGTRLTVV.

The V gene is TRBV7-3, the J gene TRBJ2-3, with TRBD1 matching 10 bases. Germline lookup yields CDR1 SGHTA and CDR2 FQGTGA. The CDR3 spans 19 residues. With 5 bases clipped from V and 3 bases from J, the junction kept 17 bases outside the gene matches. CDR3 region: CASSLLAGQGPLGTDTQYF. CDR3 DNA sequence: TGTGCCAGCAGCCTCCTGGCGGGACAGGGGCCTTTAGGGACAGATACGCAGTATTTT.

The chain uses TRBV5-1 and TRBJ2-2, with D possibly matching TRBD1 (5 bases). The V gene's germline CDR1 is SGHRS and CDR2 YFSETQ. Between the trimmed V and J ends, which lost 6 bases and 3 bases, there was a span of 15 bases. This CDR3 comprises 15 residues. DNA for the CDR3: TGCGCCAGCAATTCCCAGGGAAAAGACACCGGGGAGCTGTTTTTT. It yields the protein CASNSQGKDTGELFF.

The CDR3 region has the DNA TGTGCCAGCAGTGTATCTAGCTCGGTAGATACGCAGTATTTT. Translating it yields CASSVSSSVDTQYF. J is TRBJ2-3 and V is TRBV2, with D tentatively TRBD2 (5 bases). Trimming left V 4 bases short and J 5 bases short, with 13 bases between. Germline V CDR1 and CDR2: SNHLY, FYNNEI. There are 14 residues in the CDR3.

V is TRBV7-3 and J is TRBJ2-5; a weak D match, TRBD2 (6 bases). The CDR3 runs to 15 residues. V dropped 5 bases and J dropped 5 bases, with 18 bases sitting between them. In germline, CDR1 is SGHTA, CDR2 FQGTGA. CDR3 loop: CASSPLGGDRETQYF. In nucleotides, the CDR3 is TGTGCCAGCAGCCCTCTAGGCGGGGATAGGGAGACCCAGTACTTC.